This entry lists 14 T cell receptor beta chains sequenced from one sample in a study of shared clonotypes between healthy human individuals. Method: immunoSEQ multiplex PCR; TCRdb's copy keeps in-frame clones and lacks some. The repertoire holds around 700,000 clones, with about 78% as singletons. Sequencing input: memory CD4+ T cells sorted from blood. Subset in this sample: CD45RA-negative fraction. Receptors were obtained from a woman between 25 and 40 years old in good health.

Comment on this clone: An end of the junction differs from the germline gene, which may be a read error. This sample includes further DNA sequences coding for the same CDR3. The genes are TRBV27 and TRBJ1-2, with 7 positions matching TRBD1. Germline CDR1 reads MNHEY; CDR2 reads SMNVEV (reference sequence). CDR3 size: 13 residues. CDR3 bases: TGTGCCAGTAGTTTCTCTGACAGGGCTGGCTACACCTTC. This gives the protein CASSFSDRAGYTF.

There are a few counts of this clone. This sample includes further DNA sequences coding for the same CDR3. V gene TRBV19 combines with J gene TRBJ2-3, with D unclear. Germline values: CDR1 LNHDA, CDR2 SQIVND (reference sequence). The CDR3 length is 12 residues. The V end lost 6 bases, the J end lost 2 bases, and 6 bases lay between the germline ends. The CDR3 DNA reads as TGTGCCAGTAGCGGCCACACAGATACGCAGTATTTT. This gives the protein CASSGHTDTQYF. Complete variable domain (other parts from reference TRBV19 and TRBJ2-3): DGGITQSPKYLFRKEGQNVTLSCEQNLNHDAMYWYRQDPGQGLRLIYYSQIVNDFQKGDIAEGYSVSREKKESFPLTVTSAQKNPTAFYLCASSGHTDTQYFGPGTRLTVL.

The chain employs TRBV10-2 and TRBJ2-7; D gene uncertain. Germline CDR1 and CDR2: WSHSY and SAAADI. This CDR3 contains 13 residues. V lost 2 bases and J 9 bases, leaving 14 bases between the germline ends. The CDR3 DNA is TGCGCCAGCAGTGAGAAAACCCAAAAGGGGCAGTACTTC. Translation gives CASSEKTQKGQYF.

This clone was counted once. V usage is TRBV10-3 and J usage is TRBJ1-2; D gene unclear. Trimming removed 0 bases from V and 3 bases from J, with 2 bases in between. The germline V gene has CDR1 ENHRY and CDR2 SYGVKD. This CDR3 has 12 amino acids. Here the CDR3 DNA reads TGTGCCATCAGTGAGTCGCACTATGGCTACACCTTC. As protein: CAISESHYGYTF.

V is TRBV23-1 and J is TRBJ2-7; D is possibly TRBD1 (5 bases). TRBV23-1 is an open reading frame, and its role is uncertain. The CDR3 contains 15 residues. Trimming stripped 4 bases from V and 2 bases from J, with 15 bases between. The CDR3 sequence: CASSRLLRDPYEQYF. CDR3 bases: TGCGCCAGCAGTCGCCTACTCAGGGATCCCTACGAGCAGTACTTC.

J is TRBJ2-3 and V is TRBV6-5, with D unresolved. CDR1 is MNHEY and CDR2 is SVGAGI in the germline V gene. The length of the CDR3 is 15 residues. Deletions cut 5 bases from V and 2 bases from J, with 14 bases between. In DNA form, the CDR3 reads TGTGCCAGCAGTCGATATCTCCCCACCACAGATACGCAGTATTTT. It translates to CASSRYLPTTDTQYF.

V gene TRBV10-1 combines with J gene TRBJ2-1, with a weak D call TRBD2 (5 bases). Germline loops: CDR1 WNHNN, CDR2 SYGVQD (reference sequence). CDR3 length: 15 amino acids. Trimming removed 6 bases at V and 1 base at J, with 13 bases between. The CDR3 DNA follows: TGCGCCAGCAGCTCGAGGGCAAATTCCTACAATGAGCAGTTCTTC. Translating gives CASSSRANSYNEQFF.

This clone has more than one count but fewer than ten. The rearrangement uses TRBV15 and TRBJ2-1; maybe TRBD2 (6 bases). This CDR3 region has 16 residues. Trimming stripped 5 bases from V and 10 bases from J, with 24 bases between. Looked up from germline, CDR1 is LNHNV and CDR2 is YYDKDF (reference sequence). DNA for the CDR3: TGTGCCACCAGCCTATTGGAGGGAGTATTAAGGAGGGAGCAGTTCTTC. Residues: CATSLLEGVLRREQFF.

The V and J genes are TRBV27 and TRBJ2-5; D remains unclear. The CDR3 has 13 amino acids. Germline V gene lookup returns CDR1 MNHEY and CDR2 SMNVEV (reference sequence). The V end lost 3 bases, the J end lost 7 bases, and 12 bases lay between the germline ends. The CDR3 is CASSLQTGRTQYF. The CDR3 region has the DNA TGTGCCAGCAGTTTGCAGACTGGAAGGACCCAGTACTTC.

This sequence joins TRBV28 and TRBJ1-5; tentative D call: TRBD1 (6 bases). The CDR3 spans 13 residues. V gave up 6 bases and J gave up 11 bases, with 17 bases separating them. The V gene's germline CDR1 is MDHEN and CDR2 SYDVKM. The DNA of the CDR3 is TGTGCCAGCAGCCGGACAGACCCTAGGACCCAGCATTTT. Translating gives CASSRTDPRTQHF.

This sequence joins TRBV6-1 and TRBJ1-4, with D hard to call. CDR1 is MNHNS and CDR2 is SASEGT in the germline V gene. With 5 bases removed from V and 0 bases from J, the gap between germline ends came to 19 bases. This CDR3 spans 18 amino acids. The CDR3: CASSQGSTPLPTNEKLFF. The CDR3 DNA follows: TGTGCCAGCAGTCAAGGGTCAACCCCCCTCCCAACTAATGAAAAACTGTTTTTT.

The genes are TRBV6-5 and TRBJ2-7; D is possibly TRBD1 or TRBD2 (5 bases each). Trimming took 6 bases from V and 0 from J, leaving 9 bases between them. Looked up from germline, CDR1 is MNHEY and CDR2 is SVGAGI. The CDR3 contains 13 residues. The CDR3 loop reads CASRDTSSYEQYF. The DNA for the CDR3 is TGTGCCAGCAGGGACACTAGCTCCTACGAGCAGTACTTC.

The CDR3 protein is CSARVDRAQYF. CDR3 DNA: TGCAGTGCTAGAGTGGACAGGGCGCAGTATTTT. This chain links TRBV20-1 with TRBJ2-3; 8 bases map to TRBD1. The CDR3 is 11 amino acids. Germline CDR1 DFQATT, CDR2 SNEGSKA (reference sequence). The J segment lost 10 bases and the V segment lost 1 base, leaving 1 base of the junction unmatched.

In nucleotides, the CDR3 is TGTGCCAGCAGCTTGGGCGGGAAAAGCTCCTACGAGCAGTACTTC. The encoded protein is CASSLGGKSSYEQYF. The chain uses TRBV5-4 and TRBJ2-7, with D possibly matching TRBD2 (6 bases). V lost 0 bases and J lost 0, with 10 bases in between. CDR3 length: 15 amino acids. CDR1 SGHNT and CDR2 YYREEE come from the germline V gene (reference sequence).